A single sample is the source of the 27 T cell receptor beta chains below, sequenced in a study of cytomegalovirus exposure and HLA in healthy donors. This PCR relied on a set of 60 Vbeta primers and 13 Jbeta primers. Sequencing was performed with immunoSEQ multiplex PCR; in TCRdb, only in-frame clones are kept and a portion is missing. This table holds some 100,000 clones, around 70% found once. The source material was PBMCs. The receptors derive from a woman aged 50 to 60 in good health and CMV-seropositive.

This chain connects TRBV28 to TRBJ1-1; TRBD1 matches at 8 bases. V lost 7 bases and J lost 5; bases outside the gene matches: 9. The germline V gene has CDR1 MDHEN and CDR2 SYDVKM. This CDR3 comprises 14 residues. Here the CDR3 DNA reads TGTGCCAGCACGCTCCCGACAGGGGTAACTGAAGCTTTCTTT. Protein sequence: CASTLPTGVTEAFF.

This clone was detected once. The chain has TRBV13 and TRBJ2-5; D possibly corresponds to TRBD1 (7 bases). The J call may be wrong; the DNA end is better matched by TRBJ2-7. In germline, CDR1 is PRHDT, CDR2 FYEKMQ (reference sequence). The CDR3 runs 18 residues. The chain's CDR3 is CASSSRKRQGGSPYEQYF. As DNA, the CDR3 is TGTGCCAGCAGCTCCCGAAAAAGACAGGGAGGATCTCCCTACGAGCAGTACTTC.

CDR3 in amino acids: CASSLLSGSSNEQFF. In DNA, the CDR3 is TGTGCCAGCAGTTTATTGAGCGGGAGTAGCAATGAGCAGTTCTTC. The V call is TRBV27, the J call TRBJ2-1, with 8 bases fitting TRBD2. The V gene's germline CDR1 is MNHEY and CDR2 SMNVEV (reference sequence). The junction had 5 bases not matched to a gene; V was cut back by 1 base and J by 6 bases. The CDR3 has 15 residues.

The chain recombines TRBV7-3 with TRBJ1-1; D uncertain. Per germline, CDR1 SGHTA and CDR2 FQGTGA. V lost 2 bases, J lost 1 base, and 11 bases lay in between. This CDR3 is built from 15 residues. CDR3 loop: CASSLRAGGNTEAFF. The CDR3 DNA sequence: TGTGCCAGCAGCTTACGGGCGGGTGGGAACACTGAAGCTTTCTTT.

The chain recombines TRBV13 with TRBJ1-4, with D maybe TRBD1 (5 bases). Germline V gene sequence: CDR1 PRHDT, CDR2 FYEKMQ (reference sequence). The CDR3 totals 16 residues. V gave up 2 bases and J gave up 5 bases, with 15 bases separating them. The CDR3 loop is CASSLSGRGANEKLFF. CDR3 in DNA: TGTGCCAGCAGCTTATCCGGGAGGGGTGCAAATGAAAAACTGTTTTTT.

This clone was seen ten or more times. The rearrangement links TRBV5-1 to TRBJ2-7; D is ambiguous. The CDR3 has 14 residues. CDR1 SGHRS and CDR2 YFSETQ come from the germline V gene. The V and J ends lost 0 bases and 1 base respectively, with 8 bases between them. CDR3 sequence (DNA): TGCGCCAGCAGCTTGGACAGAACATCCTACGAGCAGTACTTC. It translates to CASSLDRTSYEQYF. Supplemented by reference TRBV5-1 and TRBJ2-7, the full variable domain reads KAGVTQTPRYLIKTRGQQVTLSCSPISGHRSVSWYQQTPGQGLQFLFEYFSETQRNKGNFPGRFSGRQFSNSRSEMNVSTLELGDSALYLCASSLDRTSYEQYFGPGTRLTVT.

This chain uses TRBV5-1 with TRBJ2-7; 9 bases fit TRBD1. Losses at the gene ends were 4 bases for V and 4 bases for J; bases not matched to a gene: 27. Per the germline V gene, CDR1 is SGHRS and CDR2 is YFSETQ. The CDR3 loop spans 21 amino acids. CDR3 region: CASSPGEPGQGAKKGRYEQYF. CDR3 coding DNA: TGCGCCAGCAGCCCGGGAGAACCGGGACAGGGTGCGAAAAAGGGGCGATACGAGCAGTACTTC.

The genes are TRBV5-1 and TRBJ2-7; D gene unclear. Germline lookup yields CDR1 SGHRS and CDR2 YFSETQ. CDR3 length equals 14 residues. Trimming shortened V by 0 bases and J by 2 bases, and 9 bases separated the two germline ends. CDR3 region: CASSLGLSAYEQYF. The CDR3 DNA sequence: TGCGCCAGCAGCTTGGGCCTCTCAGCCTACGAGCAGTACTTC.

The chain is built from TRBV6-1 and TRBJ2-2, with a weak D call TRBD1 (5 bases). The CDR3 is 13 residues long. Germline lookup yields CDR1 MNHNS and CDR2 SASEGT. The V end was cut by 5 bases, the J end by 8 bases, with 12 bases between. The CDR3 sequence: CASSRSGLGELFF. CDR3 nucleotides: TGTGCCAGCAGTCGATCAGGGTTAGGGGAGCTGTTTTTT.

The gene calls are TRBV18 and TRBJ2-5; D unresolved. In germline, CDR1 is KGHSH, CDR2 LQKENI. CDR3 length equals 14 residues. The ends were cut back, 2 bases at V and 1 base at J, with 8 bases in the middle. CDR3 protein: CASSPFTAQETQYF. In nucleotides, the CDR3 is TGTGCCAGCTCACCATTCACAGCCCAAGAGACCCAGTACTTC.

This clone has a handful of counts. CDR3 nucleotide sequence: TGTGCCAGCAGCCAAGTCAACATGGAAGAGACCCAGTACTTC. This gives the protein CASSQVNMEETQYF. The chain is built from TRBV14 and TRBJ2-5; unclear D gene. V gave up 1 base and J gave up 3 bases, with 9 bases separating them. This CDR3 is built from 14 residues. Germline V CDR1 and CDR2: SGHDN, FVKESK.

The V call is TRBV4-2, the J call TRBJ1-4, with D possibly being TRBD1 (6 bases). The germline V and J ends were trimmed by 4 bases and 8 bases, with 14 bases remaining between them. The CDR3 spans 14 residues. CDR1 is LGHNA and CDR2 is YNFKEQ in the germline V gene. Written as DNA, the CDR3 is TGTGCCAGCAGCCGAGGGGGAACGAGGGAAAAACTGTTTTTT. Residues: CASSRGGTREKLFF.

In its sample, this clone was seen once. V gene TRBV20-1 combines with J gene TRBJ2-5; no clear D gene. Germline V gene sequence: CDR1 DFQATT, CDR2 SNEGSKA (reference sequence). There are 10 residues in the CDR3. CDR3 sequence: CSASEEKQYF. The DNA of the CDR3 is TGCAGCGCCTCCGAGGAAAAGCAGTACTTC.

Note on this clone: One end of the junction fails to match germline, which may point to a read error. The CDR3 DNA reads TGTTCCAGCAGCCCGGAGGGGGCTTCCTACGAGCAGTACTTC. Amino acid sequence: CSSSPEGASYEQYF. The chain combines TRBV7-9 with TRBJ2-7, with a possible D match to TRBD1 (7 bases). Germline CDR1 is SEHNR and CDR2 is FQNEAQ (reference sequence). CDR3 length equals 14 residues.

This clone has a handful of counts. The chain joins TRBV5-1 to TRBJ1-3, with TRBD1 matching 8 bases. This CDR3 contains 15 residues. Germline V CDR1 and CDR2: SGHRS, YFSETQ. V trimming: 4 bases; J trimming: 4 bases; junction bases outside the gene matches: 7. For the CDR3, the DNA is TGCGCCAGCAGCCCGGGACAGGTCGCCGGAAACACCATATATTTT. The encoded protein is CASSPGQVAGNTIYF.

This clone was seen only once. The rearrangement links TRBV7-9 to TRBJ1-3; D perhaps matches TRBD1 (5 bases). CDR1 and CDR2 (germline): SEHNR, FQNEAQ (reference sequence). V lost 1 base, J lost 3 bases, and 10 bases lay in between. This CDR3 spans 15 amino acids. The CDR3 coding sequence is TGTGCCAGCAGCTTAGATTTGCAGGGTGGAAACACCATATATTTT. Translating it yields CASSLDLQGGNTIYF.

The chain links TRBV14 to TRBJ2-3; possibly TRBD2 for D (6 bases). Germline lookup yields CDR1 SGHDN and CDR2 FVKESK. Between the trimmed V and J ends, which lost 11 bases and 1 base, there was a span of 13 bases. The CDR3 runs to 13 residues. The CDR3, as DNA: TGTGCCGACGGCCCTAGCGGCACAGATACGCAGTATTTT. It encodes CADGPSGTDTQYF.

The J gene is TRBJ1-1, the V gene TRBV29-1; 7 bases fit TRBD1. The CDR3 loop spans 15 amino acids. Trimming at V came to 3 bases and at J to 6 bases, leaving 13 bases not matched to a gene. Germline V CDR1 and CDR2: SQVTM, ANQGSEA. CDR3 sequence: CSVEETGLSNSEAFF. The CDR3 DNA follows: TGCAGCGTTGAGGAGACAGGGTTAAGTAATTCTGAAGCTTTCTTT.

The V call is TRBV5-4, the J call TRBJ2-5; 7 bases fit TRBD2. J was trimmed by 5 bases and V by 2 bases; bases with no gene match: 6. The CDR3 totals 14 residues. Germline CDR1 and CDR2: SGHNT and YYREEE (reference sequence). CDR3 nucleotide sequence: TGTGCCAGCAGCTTCGCGGGAGCGGGTGAGACCCAGTACTTC. Its translation is CASSFAGAGETQYF.

This chain links TRBV2 with TRBJ2-2, with D possibly being TRBD2 (6 bases). The CDR3 runs to 15 residues. Trimming removed 0 bases from V and 4 bases from J, with 9 bases in between. The germline gives CDR1 SNHLY, CDR2 FYNNEI. CDR3 DNA sequence: TGTGCCAGCAGTGAAGCGGGGGGTGCCACCGGGGAGCTGTTTTTT. Protein product: CASSEAGGATGELFF.

The chain carries TRBV7-8 and TRBJ2-3; tentatively, D is TRBD2 (5 bases). Germline V gene data show CDR1 as SGHVS and CDR2 as FQNEAQ. This CDR3 contains 15 residues. The V end lost 5 bases, the J end lost 0 bases, and 12 bases lay between the germline ends. The CDR3 DNA reads as TGTGCCAGCAGCGCTGCTAGCCTTAGCACAGATACGCAGTATTTT. It encodes CASSAASLSTDTQYF.

The chain joins TRBV6-1 to TRBJ2-2, with 7 bases matching TRBD1. The V and J ends lost 2 bases and 0 bases, in that order; junction bases with no gene match: 0. Germline-derived CDR1 and CDR2 are MNHNS and SASEGT. CDR3 length: 15 amino acids. CDR3 bases: TGTGCCAGCAGTGAACAGGGGGCGAACACCGGGGAGCTGTTTTTT. The encoded protein is CASSEQGANTGELFF.

This chain joins TRBV7-6 and TRBJ1-5; 8 bases agree with TRBD1. The CDR3 length is 15 residues. V dropped 5 bases and J dropped 7; count of bases not matched to a gene: 10. The germline CDR1 and CDR2 sequences are SGHVS and FNYEAQ. CDR3 in DNA: TGTGCCAGCAGCCGCGGGACAGGTGCAGGCCAGCCCCAGCATTTT. It specifies CASSRGTGAGQPQHF.

Remarks on this clone: One end of the junction varies from germline; a read error may be responsible. The rearrangement uses TRBV7-9 and TRBJ2-7, with D maybe TRBD1 (6 bases). Germline V gene sequence: CDR1 SEHNR, CDR2 FQNEAQ (reference sequence). This CDR3 contains 11 residues. CDR3 protein: CSSSWTEEQYF. The CDR3 nucleotides are TGTTCCAGCAGCTGGACAGAAGAGCAGTACTTC.

The table lists this clone with a few counts. The J gene is TRBJ2-1, the V gene TRBV11-3; 7 bases fit TRBD2. The germline V gene encodes CDR1 SGHNT and CDR2 YENEEA. The V segment lost 1 base and the J segment 3 bases; nucleotides outside the gene matches: 3. The CDR3 consists of 15 residues. The CDR3 loop is CASSLGGSGYNEQFF. CDR3 bases: TGTGCCAGCAGCTTAGGCGGGAGCGGCTACAATGAGCAGTTCTTC. Based on the CDR3 plus reference TRBV11-3 and TRBJ2-1, the full variable domain is EAGVVQSPRYKIIEKKQPVAFWCNPISGHNTLYWYLQNLGQGPELLIRYENEEAVDDSQLPKDRFSAERLKGVDSTLKIQPAELGDSAVYLCASSLGGSGYNEQFFGPGTRLTVL.

In its sample, this clone was seen a few times. This chain uses TRBV4-3 with TRBJ2-7; 10 positions agree with TRBD2. Germline-derived CDR1 and CDR2 are LGHNA and YSLEER. The CDR3 covers 20 residues. V lost 1 base, J lost 5 bases, and 20 bases stayed unmatched. CDR3 DNA: TGCGCCAGCAGCCAAGCTCTACCGAAAAGCGGGAGGGCCTCGCGCCACGAGCAGTACTTC. Translating gives CASSQALPKSGRASRHEQYF.

The rearrangement links TRBV9 to TRBJ2-1; TRBD2 matches at 7 bases. CDR1 is SGDLS and CDR2 is YYNGEE in the germline V gene. Trimming cost V 3 bases and J 10 bases; bases outside gene matches: 19. CDR3 length equals 17 residues. For the CDR3, the DNA is TGTGCCAGCAGCGAGCGGGTAGGCGGGAGCGGGATTTGGGAGCAGTTCTTC. Translating it yields CASSERVGGSGIWEQFF.